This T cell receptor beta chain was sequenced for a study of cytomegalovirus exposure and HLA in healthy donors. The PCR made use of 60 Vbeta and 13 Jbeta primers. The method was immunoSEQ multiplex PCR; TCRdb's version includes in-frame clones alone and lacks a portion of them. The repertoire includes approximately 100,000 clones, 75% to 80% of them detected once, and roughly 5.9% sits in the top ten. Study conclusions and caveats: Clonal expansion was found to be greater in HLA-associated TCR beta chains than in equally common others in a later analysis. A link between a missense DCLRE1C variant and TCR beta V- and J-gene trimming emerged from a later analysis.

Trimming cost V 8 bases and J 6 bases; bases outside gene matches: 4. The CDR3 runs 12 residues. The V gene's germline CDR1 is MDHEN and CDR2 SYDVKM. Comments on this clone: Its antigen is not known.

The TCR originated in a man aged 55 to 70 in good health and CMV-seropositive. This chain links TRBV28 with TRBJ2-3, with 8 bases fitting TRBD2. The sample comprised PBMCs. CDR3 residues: CASPGGPDTQYF. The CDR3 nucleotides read TGTGCCAGCCCGGGGGGGCCCGATACGCAGTATTTT.